This record looks at one TCR beta chain sequence and its context. The sample comes from a study of blood T cell repertoires in COVID-19. Germline V gene sequence: CDR1 LNHDA, CDR2 SQIVND (reference sequence). The CDR3 extends over 18 amino acids. V trimming: 5 bases; J trimming: 2 bases; junction bases outside the gene matches: 16. Clones were read by immunoSEQ multiplex PCR, and TCRdb kept only the in-frame ones, dropping some. The sample yields approximately 210,000 clones, 84% seen once. This chain connects TRBV19 to TRBJ1-2; TRBD1 matches 8 bases. Source material: peripheral blood. The clonotype originates from a woman aged 45-60 years with active or convalescent COVID-19. This CDR3 reads CASSAQDRAAWLNYGYTF. The CDR3 DNA is TGTGCCAGTAGTGCGCAGGACAGGGCGGCATGGTTGAACTATGGCTACACCTTC.